Each of the 16 T cell receptor beta chains below was sequenced from the same sample in a study of blood T cell repertoires in COVID-19. Some clones are missing from TCRdb's copy, which holds only in-frame ones; the method was immunoSEQ multiplex PCR. Among 350,000 to 450,000 clones listed, about 90% were seen once. The sample taken for sequencing was peripheral blood. The receptors derive from a woman aged 60-75 years with COVID-19, enrolled during active disease.

The rearrangement links TRBV3-1 (or the pseudogene TRBV3-2) to TRBJ2-3; D may be TRBD1 (7 bases). V gave up 4 bases and J gave up 5 bases, with 10 bases separating them. Per the germline V gene, CDR1 is LGHDT and CDR2 is YNNKEL (reference sequence). This CDR3 has 13 amino acids. CDR3 in amino acids: CASSRRGEDTQYF. The CDR3 region has the DNA TGTGCCAGCAGCCGCAGGGGGGAAGATACGCAGTATTTT.

The V call is TRBV28, the J call TRBJ1-6; 7 bases map to TRBD1. Germline CDR1 and CDR2: MDHEN and SYDVKM. Losses at the gene ends were 8 bases for V and 5 bases for J; bases not matched to a gene: 15. The CDR3 consists of 17 residues. This CDR3 reads CASGISTGRRDNSPLHF. As DNA, the CDR3 is TGTGCCAGCGGAATTTCGACAGGGCGTCGCGATAATTCACCCCTCCACTTT.

This rearrangement joins TRBV2 to TRBJ2-2, with a weak D call TRBD1 (6 bases). The CDR3 contains 16 residues. V lost 1 base to trimming and J lost 4 bases, with 13 bases between them. Germline CDR1 reads SNHLY; CDR2 reads FYNNEI. For the CDR3, the DNA is TGTGCCAGCAGTGAAGAAACGGGACATATCACCGGGGAGCTGTTTTTT. It specifies CASSEETGHITGELFF.

In the case of this clone: This specimen includes other DNA sequences encoding the same CDR3. The chain recombines TRBV6-5 with TRBJ1-1; D remains ambiguous. CDR1 and CDR2 from the germline V gene are MNHEY and SVGAGI. The CDR3 length is 12 residues. Between the trimmed V and J ends, which lost 5 bases and 5 bases, there was a span of 9 bases. The CDR3 nucleotides read TGTGCCAGCAGTCTCGAGGATACTGAAGCTTTCTTT. Translating it yields CASSLEDTEAFF.

Worth noting for this clone: Additional DNA sequences in this sample encode the identical CDR3. The gene calls are TRBV18 and TRBJ1-1; D not certain. In germline, CDR1 is KGHSH, CDR2 LQKENI. CDR3 length equals 12 residues. Trimming shortened V by 3 bases and J by 3 bases, and 5 bases separated the two germline ends. The CDR3 coding sequence is TGTGCCAGCTCACCTTCGGACACTGAAGCTTTCTTT. This translates into CASSPSDTEAFF.

A few counts support this clone. The gene calls are TRBV19 and TRBJ2-3, with TRBD2 as a possible D gene (5 bases). This CDR3 contains 13 residues. V dropped 4 bases and J dropped 4 bases, with 9 bases sitting between them. CDR1 LNHDA and CDR2 SQIVND come from the germline V gene (reference sequence). The chain's CDR3 is CASSTRASDTQYF. CDR3 bases: TGTGCCAGTAGTACGCGGGCCTCAGATACGCAGTATTTT.

J is TRBJ1-5 and V is TRBV6-2 or TRBV6-3, with 8 bases aligning to TRBD1. CDR1 MNHEY and CDR2 SVGEGT come from the germline V gene. Unmatched junction bases numbered 4, after V lost 0 bases and J lost 0 bases. This CDR3 spans 17 amino acids. CDR3 DNA sequence: TGTGCCAGCAGTTACTCGACAGGGGTGTATAGCAATCAGCCCCAGCATTTT. As protein: CASSYSTGVYSNQPQHF.

The genes are TRBV15 and TRBJ1-2, with 7 bases fitting TRBD1. The junction had 3 bases not matched to a gene; V was cut back by 1 base and J by 4 bases. In germline, CDR1 is LNHNV, CDR2 YYDKDF (reference sequence). The CDR3 is made up of 14 amino acids. This chain's CDR3 is CATSRGGQPYGYTF. Here the CDR3 DNA reads TGTGCCACCAGCAGAGGGGGACAGCCCTATGGCTACACCTTC.

Regarding this clone: The same CDR3 can be traced to other DNA sequences in this sample. The chain links TRBV18 to TRBJ2-1; weak D call: TRBD2 (6 bases). Trimming removed 6 bases at V and 4 bases at J, with 16 bases between. Germline CDR1 reads KGHSH; CDR2 reads LQKENI. This CDR3 has 15 residues. The CDR3 DNA sequence: TGTGCCAGCTCCCCTAATGGCGGGGCGTACAATGAGCAGTTCTTC. This codes for CASSPNGGAYNEQFF.

The rearrangement joins TRBV5-5 to TRBJ2-3, with 12 bases matching TRBD2. V lost 6 bases to trimming and J lost 7 bases; unmatched junction nucleotides: 9. CDR1 and CDR2 from the germline V gene are SGHKS and YYEKEE (reference sequence). The CDR3 runs to 15 residues. For the CDR3, the DNA is TGTGCCAGCACCCCATCTAGCGGGGGGGCGCATACGCAGTATTTT. Translating it yields CASTPSSGGAHTQYF.

V usage is TRBV28 and J usage is TRBJ2-7; 9 bases line up with TRBD1. V shed 8 bases and J 2 bases; nucleotides not matched to a gene: 10. The germline V gene has CDR1 MDHEN and CDR2 SYDVKM. This CDR3 comprises 15 residues. The CDR3 reads CASQQPGQGTYEQYF. In nucleotides, the CDR3 is TGTGCCAGCCAGCAGCCGGGACAGGGTACCTACGAGCAGTACTTC.

The V gene is TRBV28, the J gene TRBJ1-1; 8 bases agree with TRBD1. This CDR3 has 16 residues. J lost 1 base, V lost 5 bases, and 9 bases had no gene match. Germline V CDR1 and CDR2: MDHEN, SYDVKM. This chain's CDR3 is CASSPPLQGENTEAFF. CDR3 bases: TGTGCCAGCAGTCCCCCCTTACAGGGGGAGAACACTGAAGCTTTCTTT.

This clone is a singleton in its sample. The chain joins TRBV5-1 to TRBJ2-2; unclear D gene. The CDR3 spans 15 residues. Germline CDR1 reads SGHRS; CDR2 reads YFSETQ. V lost 3 bases to trimming and J lost 1 base, with 10 bases between them. The CDR3 protein is CASSSSSGNTGELFF. CDR3 nucleotide sequence: TGCGCCAGCAGCTCCTCTTCAGGGAACACCGGGGAGCTGTTTTTT.

The rearrangement links TRBV28 to TRBJ1-5, with no clear D. V shed 7 bases and J shed 0 bases, with 4 bases lying between them. The CDR3 has 12 amino acids. In germline, CDR1 is MDHEN, CDR2 SYDVKM. This CDR3 reads CASTVSNQPQHF. The DNA of the CDR3 is TGTGCCAGCACCGTTAGCAATCAGCCCCAGCATTTT.

The chain is built from TRBV3-1 (or the pseudogene TRBV3-2) and TRBJ2-7, with unresolved D. Trimming stripped 4 bases from V and 6 bases from J, with 10 bases between. Germline V CDR1 and CDR2: LGHDT, YNNKEL (reference sequence). The CDR3 is 12 residues long. CDR3 coding DNA: TGTGCCAGCAGCCGTATTGCCGGCGAGCAGTACTTC. The encoded protein is CASSRIAGEQYF.

The rearrangement uses TRBV19 and TRBJ1-1; 7 bases match TRBD1. This CDR3 contains 16 residues. With V trimmed by 5 bases and J by 7 bases, 16 bases remained unmatched. Germline loops: CDR1 LNHDA, CDR2 SQIVND (reference sequence). CDR3 nucleotide sequence: TGTGCCAGTAGTTTCACCGGGACAGCGGCTGGGGTTGAAGCTTTCTTT. It encodes CASSFTGTAAGVEAFF.